This entry features one T cell receptor (beta chain) sequence. The data were produced by immunoSEQ multiplex PCR, yet TCRdb's version contains in-frame clones alone and is incomplete. Found here are roughly 43,000 clones, approximately 94% of them singletons; the top ten hold 1.6%. This sample stems from a study of preoperative IRX-2 immunotherapy in early breast cancer. Described treatment: preoperative locoregional IRX-2 cytokine immunotherapy. This phase Ib study tested locoregional IRX-2 cytokine immunotherapy given before surgery. The V gene's germline CDR1 is LNHDA and CDR2 SQIVND (reference sequence). The CDR3 loop spans 15 amino acids. With 7 bases clipped from V and 7 bases from J, the junction kept 12 bases outside the gene matches.

Specimen: tumor tissue, collected after IRX-2 immunotherapy. The origin of this receptor is a human donor with breast cancer. This chain joins TRBV19 and TRBJ2-1, with 8 nucleotides matching TRBD1. CDR3 sequence: CASTRRTGSLNEQFF. CDR3 nucleotides: TGTGCCAGTACCCGGCGGACAGGGAGTTTGAATGAGCAGTTCTTC.